This passage covers 28 T cell receptor beta chains from one sample sequenced in a study of T-cell memory formation after mild COVID-19. Each CDR3 protein gets one entry after TCRdb re-called the 5' RACE reads with MiXCR. Of roughly 110,000 distinct CDR3 sequences listed, about 18% are singletons. The sequenced sample consisted of PBMCs or a T cell subset sorted from them (not recorded which). Every receptor here comes from an adult woman who had mild COVID-19 (a few samples of this study predate the infection). Cell type and time point are not known.

The chain employs TRBV20-1 and TRBJ2-7, with D tentatively TRBD1 or TRBD2 (5 bases each). Germline-derived CDR1 and CDR2 are DFQATT and SNEGSKA (reference sequence). The CDR3 length is 15 residues. Trimming removed 8 bases from V and 4 bases from J, with 24 bases in between. CDR3 nucleotide sequence: TGCAGTCAGACCGCCCCAGGGTTCGGAGGATACGAGCAGTACTTC. Protein sequence: CSQTAPGFGGYEQYF.

This clonotype occurred a few times. The gene calls are TRBV29-1 and TRBJ2-3, with D perhaps matching TRBD2 (6 bases). Between the trimmed V and J ends, which lost 5 bases and 6 bases, there was a span of 9 bases. This CDR3 is 11 amino acids long. Per the germline V gene, CDR1 is SQVTM and CDR2 is ANQGSEA. CDR3 sequence: CSVRDFDTQYF. The DNA of the CDR3 is TGCAGCGTTAGGGACTTCGATACGCAGTATTTT.

This clonotype was counted a few times. The J gene is TRBJ2-1, the V gene TRBV11-3; 12 bases map to TRBD2. From germline, CDR1 is SGHNT and CDR2 YENEEA. J was trimmed by 7 bases and V by 2 bases; bases with no gene match: 12. The CDR3 spans 18 residues. CDR3 nucleotides: TGTGCCAGCAGCTTACCGACTAGCGGGAGTATAGGGCGAAATGAGCAGTTCTTC. Translating it yields CASSLPTSGSIGRNEQFF.

This clonotype came up a few times. This rearrangement joins TRBV29-1 to TRBJ2-4, with D possibly called TRBD1 or TRBD2 (5 bases each). Looked up from germline, CDR1 is SQVTM and CDR2 is ANQGSEA. Trimming took off 5 bases at V and 1 base at J, with 15 bases between the two ends. The CDR3 has 15 amino acids. The CDR3 sequence: CSVILKRGAKNIQYF. CDR3 sequence (DNA): TGCAGCGTTATTCTTAAACGGGGCGCCAAAAACATTCAGTACTTC.

The chain employs TRBV15 and TRBJ2-7; 7 bases fit TRBD2. Germline CDR1 is LNHNV and CDR2 is YYDKDF (reference sequence). J was trimmed by 3 bases and V by 0 bases; bases with no gene match: 8. The CDR3 runs to 16 residues. CDR3 DNA: TGTGCCACCAGCAGAGAAAGCGGGATTGGCCACTACGAGCAGTACTTC. Protein: CATSRESGIGHYEQYF.

This clonotype occurred many times. The chain employs TRBV12-3 or TRBV12-4 and TRBJ2-7; D possibly matches TRBD1 or TRBD2 (5 bases each). V lost 6 bases, J lost 2 bases, and 14 bases lay in between. The CDR3 consists of 14 residues. In DNA, the CDR3 is TGTGCCAGCAGCTGGACGGGACCGGCCTACGAGCAGTACTTC. This gives the protein CASSWTGPAYEQYF.

This clonotype has just a few counts. The chain is built from TRBV20-1 and TRBJ2-7, with 12 bases that match TRBD2. The CDR3 spans 15 residues. Germline V lookup: CDR1 DFQATT, CDR2 SNEGSKA (reference sequence). J was trimmed by 0 bases and V by 5 bases; bases with no gene match: 5. In DNA, the CDR3 is TGCAGTGCTCCCCGACTAGCGGGAGACTCCTACGAGCAGTACTTC. This encodes CSAPRLAGDSYEQYF.

The J gene is TRBJ2-2, the V gene TRBV30, with D tentatively TRBD1 or TRBD2 (6 bases each). The germline V and J ends were trimmed by 3 bases and 7 bases, with 12 bases remaining between them. Germline-derived CDR1 and CDR2 are GTSNPN and SVGIG (reference sequence). This CDR3 is 13 amino acids long. For the CDR3, the DNA is TGTGCCTGGAGCGGGGGCCTGGGCGGGGAGCTGTTTTTT. This sequence encodes CAWSGGLGGELFF.

This clonotype has only a few counts. The chain uses TRBV5-8 and TRBJ2-5; D gene unclear. The CDR3 totals 19 residues. V was pared by 0 bases and J by 2 bases, with 23 bases between. The germline V gene encodes CDR1 SGHTS and CDR2 YDEGEE. CDR3 sequence reads: CASSLEPSRQMYTQETQYF. The DNA for the CDR3 is TGTGCCAGCAGCTTGGAGCCTAGTCGCCAGATGTATACTCAAGAGACCCAGTACTTC.

This clonotype was observed a handful of times. The CDR3 bases are TGTGCCAGCAGTTTACTGCAGGGGGCAAGATCACCCCTCCACTTT. Its protein product is CASSLLQGARSPLHF. The chain combines TRBV27 with TRBJ1-6; TRBD1 agrees at 8 bases. The V gene's germline CDR1 is MNHEY and CDR2 SMNVEV (reference sequence). V lost 2 bases to trimming and J lost 10 bases; unmatched junction nucleotides: 7. The CDR3 loop spans 15 amino acids.

J is TRBJ2-3 and V is TRBV4-2; 8 nucleotides line up with TRBD1. This CDR3 is built from 16 residues. Trimming cost V 3 bases and J 2 bases; bases outside gene matches: 7. The germline V gene has CDR1 LGHNA and CDR2 YNFKEQ. CDR3: CASSHGQGTHTDTQYF. The CDR3 DNA sequence: TGTGCCAGCAGCCATGGACAGGGCACCCACACAGATACGCAGTATTTT.

This CDR3 reads CASSLENTEAFF. The CDR3 nucleotides read TGTGCCAGCAGCTTAGAAAACACTGAAGCTTTCTTT. The chain employs TRBV7-8 and TRBJ1-1; D ambiguous. Trimming shortened V by 1 base and J by 2 bases, and 2 bases separated the two germline ends. Germline V gene lookup returns CDR1 SGHVS and CDR2 FQNEAQ. The CDR3 extends over 12 amino acids.

The chain carries TRBV7-9 and TRBJ2-2, with 16 bases identical to TRBD2. The CDR3 covers 19 residues. The germline gives CDR1 SEHNR, CDR2 FQNEAQ (reference sequence). V shed 5 bases, J shed 5 bases, and the junction held 11 bases outside the gene matches. CDR3 sequence (DNA): TGTGCCAGCAGCCCGGGACTAGCGGGAGGGCCACCTTTGACCGGGGAGCTGTTTTTT. The encoded protein is CASSPGLAGGPPLTGELFF.

For this clonotype: The CDR3 end shows no conserved phenylalanine or tryptophan, and so a read error is likely. The chain carries TRBV7-6 and TRBJ1-2; D might be TRBD1 (6 bases). This CDR3 region has 15 residues. V was pared by 2 bases and J by 0 bases, with 10 bases between. The germline V gene encodes CDR1 SGHVS and CDR2 FNYEAQ. The CDR3 region has the DNA TGTGCCAGCAGCTTATCCACAGGGACTAACTATGGCTACACCTTA. It specifies CASSLSTGTNYGYTL.

The genes are TRBV2 and TRBJ1-1; no reliable D call. V was trimmed by 6 bases and J by 4 bases, leaving 9 bases between them. The CDR3 is 12 amino acids. Germline V CDR1 and CDR2: SNHLY, FYNNEI. CDR3 loop: CASRVRSTEAFF. The CDR3 DNA sequence: TGTGCCAGCAGAGTTCGGTCCACTGAAGCTTTCTTT.

V gene TRBV6-2 or TRBV6-3 combines with J gene TRBJ2-2, with 12 bases that match TRBD2. The V and J ends lost 6 bases and 4 bases, in that order; junction bases with no gene match: 12. This CDR3 comprises 18 residues. CDR1 and CDR2 from the germline V gene are MNHEY and SVGEGT. The CDR3 sequence: CASSSKTSGSLGTGELFF. CDR3 nucleotides: TGTGCCAGCAGCAGCAAGACTAGCGGGAGTTTGGGCACCGGGGAGCTGTTTTTT.

This clonotype was seen more than once but under ten times. The genes are TRBV9 and TRBJ2-7; 16 bases are shared with TRBD2. Germline CDR1 is SGDLS and CDR2 is YYNGEE. The length of the CDR3 is 18 residues. V lost 3 bases, J lost 2 bases, and 8 bases stayed unmatched. CDR3 sequence: CASSESGLAGGPPYEQYF. The CDR3, as DNA: TGTGCCAGCAGCGAGTCGGGACTAGCGGGAGGGCCTCCCTACGAGCAGTACTTC.

The V gene is TRBV6-5, the J gene TRBJ1-2, with a tentative D call TRBD1 (6 bases). The CDR3 covers 14 residues. Germline lookup yields CDR1 MNHEY and CDR2 SVGAGI. Trimming pared 4 bases from V and 1 base from J, leaving 10 bases between. DNA for the CDR3: TGTGCCAGCAGTTTCGGACAGTATAACTATGGCTACACCTTC. Translated: CASSFGQYNYGYTF.

The genes are TRBV29-1 and TRBJ1-3, with no clear D. There are 11 residues in the CDR3. Trimming removed 6 bases from V and 0 bases from J, with 3 bases in between. CDR1 SQVTM and CDR2 ANQGSEA come from the germline V gene. CDR3 region: CSVASGNTIYF. CDR3 DNA sequence: TGCAGCGTAGCCTCTGGAAACACCATATATTTT.

This chain joins TRBV5-1 and TRBJ1-1; D unclear. The CDR3 totals 14 residues. Germline V gene lookup returns CDR1 SGHRS and CDR2 YFSETQ. V was clipped by 2 bases and J by 0 bases, with 8 bases between them. The CDR3: CASSLAQVNTEAFF. The CDR3 nucleotides are TGCGCCAGCAGCTTAGCTCAGGTGAACACTGAAGCTTTCTTT. Full variable domain (missing parts from reference TRBV5-1 and TRBJ1-1): KAGVTQTPRYLIKTRGQQVTLSCSPISGHRSVSWYQQTPGQGLQFLFEYFSETQRNKGNFPGRFSGRQFSNSRSEMNVSTLELGDSALYLCASSLAQVNTEAFFGQGTRLTVV.

This clonotype was recorded many times. The chain links TRBV7-3 to TRBJ2-2; possibly TRBD2 for D (5 bases). The V gene lost 8 bases and the J gene lost 1 base, with 8 bases spanning the gap. Germline V gives CDR1 SGHTA, CDR2 FQGTGA. CDR3 size: 13 residues. As DNA, the CDR3 is TGTGCCAGCGCTCGGGAGAACACCGGGGAGCTGTTTTTT. This sequence encodes CASARENTGELFF.

The chain couples TRBV6-1 to TRBJ1-5, with no clear D. The CDR3 covers 12 residues. Germline V gene lookup returns CDR1 MNHNS and CDR2 SASEGT. The V and J ends lost 1 base and 7 bases respectively, with 5 bases between them. The DNA of the CDR3 is TGTGCCAGCAGTGAAGGTTACCAGCCCCAGCATTTT. The encoded protein is CASSEGYQPQHF.

This clonotype occurred many times. The chain combines TRBV4-2 with TRBJ2-7; TRBD1 is a possible D gene (6 bases). The CDR3 consists of 14 residues. The ends were cut back, 2 bases at V and 3 bases at J, with 11 bases in the middle. CDR1 is LGHNA and CDR2 is YNFKEQ in the germline V gene. In DNA, the CDR3 is TGTGCCAGCAGCCAACATCCAGGGGTCTACGAGCAGTACTTC. Its protein product is CASSQHPGVYEQYF.

This clonotype was counted at least ten times. This chain connects TRBV7-6 to TRBJ2-1; the match to TRBD2 covers 9 bases. Germline V gives CDR1 SGHVS, CDR2 FNYEAQ. The CDR3 spans 14 residues. Trimming at V came to 1 base and at J to 10 bases, leaving 5 bases not matched to a gene. CDR3 residues: CASSLGGGAQEQFF. In DNA form, the CDR3 reads TGTGCCAGCAGCTTAGGCGGGGGGGCGCAAGAGCAGTTCTTC.

This clonotype occurred a few times. The gene calls are TRBV20-1 and TRBJ2-5; TRBD2 is a possible D gene (5 bases). CDR1 and CDR2 from the germline V gene are DFQATT and SNEGSKA (reference sequence). This CDR3 spans 14 amino acids. V lost 0 bases and J lost 3, with 11 bases in between. CDR3 DNA sequence: TGCAGTGCTAGAGATTGGAGGAACGAAGAGACCCAGTACTTC. This codes for CSARDWRNEETQYF.

The chain carries TRBV7-6 and TRBJ2-7; 7 nucleotides align to TRBD1. This CDR3 region has 15 residues. Germline values: CDR1 SGHVS, CDR2 FNYEAQ. The J segment lost 0 bases and the V segment lost 0 bases, leaving 2 bases of the junction unmatched. DNA of the CDR3: TGTGCCAGCAGCTTAGCTCGACAGGGCTCCTACGAGCAGTACTTC. Translation gives CASSLARQGSYEQYF.

The genes are TRBV7-6 and TRBJ2-2, with 9 bases aligning to TRBD2. The CDR3 extends over 20 amino acids. Trimming removed 0 bases from V and 2 bases from J; junction bases left unmatched: 13. Germline CDR1 and CDR2: SGHVS and FNYEAQ. CDR3 loop: CASSLAPRIAGGPNTGELFF. For the CDR3, the DNA is TGTGCCAGCAGCTTAGCCCCAAGGATCGCGGGGGGGCCTAACACCGGGGAGCTGTTTTTT.

The chain combines TRBV5-4 with TRBJ2-2, with D possibly matching TRBD1 (5 bases). The CDR3 loop spans 15 amino acids. Per the germline V gene, CDR1 is SGHNT and CDR2 is YYREEE (reference sequence). Trimming took 1 base from V and 2 from J, leaving 9 bases between them. CDR3 nucleotides: TGTGCCAGCAGCTTGAGACAGCTAAACACCGGGGAGCTGTTTTTT. Its translation: CASSLRQLNTGELFF.